Sequencing of this T cell receptor (beta chain) was carried out in a study of shared clonotypes between healthy human individuals. Study findings and constraints: Some clonotypes were shared by all four sorted-subset donors, while others were not shared. The non-shared ones had lower generation probabilities than the shared ones. Larger estimated richness was generally recorded for naive subsets relative to memory subsets.

Measured with immunoSEQ multiplex PCR; TCRdb has only the in-frame clones, and not every one. This repertoire shows over 2,000,000 clones, around 95% found once; its top ten account for more than 1.5%. The CDR3 is 12 residues long. Per the germline V gene, CDR1 is SGHTS and CDR2 is YDEGEE. V was cut by 4 bases and J by 6 bases, with 7 bases left in between. Notes on this clone: The antigen is unknown.

CD8 cells regarded as naive lacked CD45RO, were positively chosen for CCR7, and omitted terminally differentiated effector memory CD45RA+ cells. Donors were healthy HIV-negative adults without recent acute infections or vaccinations. The sample was naive CD8+ T cells from PBMCs. The TCR originated in a man younger than 30 in good health. Some clones in this sample may be carry-over from other donors' samples. The chain employs TRBV5-8 and TRBJ2-2; no reliable D call. CDR3 nucleotide sequence: TGTGCCAGCAGCGGAAGTCCCGGGGAGCTGTTTTTT. Protein: CASSGSPGELFF.